A selection of T cell receptor beta chains follows, all from one sample in a study of T cell changes during pregnancy in multiple sclerosis. This table comes from immunoSEQ multiplex PCR, and its TCRdb copy is limited to in-frame clones, with some not included. Of fewer than 50,000 clones listed, 85% to 95% are singletons. Here the sequenced sample was CD8+ T cells from peripheral blood mononuclear cells, taken in the first trimester of pregnancy. These receptor sequences come from a female donor with multiple sclerosis, enrolled in a pregnancy study. The CDR3 runs from the conserved cysteine through the conserved F or W. D genes are given only for firm matches. The listing skips clone size in some rows; elsewhere it reads once, few, many or a size class.

j_call: TRBJ2-7; v_call: TRBV10-1; d_call: TRBD2; clone_size: NA; cdr3_aa: CASSEFRLAASYEQYF; cdr3_nt: TGCGCCAGCAGTGAGTTTAGGCTAGCGGCTTCCTACGAGCAGTACTTC
j_call: TRBJ2-1; v_call: TRBV5-1; d_call: TRBD1; clone_size: NA; cdr3_aa: CASSLGGLGTGGLSSYNEQFF; cdr3_nt: TGCGCCAGCAGCTTGGGGGGTTTGGGGACAGGGGGCCTAAGCTCCTACAATGAGCAGTTCTTC
j_call: TRBJ2-2; v_call: TRBV5-1; d_call: NA; clone_size: NA; cdr3_aa: CASSDDGQGSGELFF; cdr3_nt: TGCGCCAGCAGCGACGACGGTCAGGGGAGCGGGGAGCTGTTTTTT
j_call: TRBJ2-3; v_call: TRBV6-5; d_call: NA; clone_size: NA; cdr3_aa: CASSYLGLSLDTQYF; cdr3_nt: TGTGCCAGCAGTTACTTGGGACTCAGTTTGGATACGCAGTATTTT
j_call: TRBJ2-3; v_call: TRBV15; d_call: NA; clone_size: NA; cdr3_aa: CATRRGADTQYF; cdr3_nt: TGTGCCACCCGCAGGGGGGCCGATACGCAGTATTTT
j_call: TRBJ1-2; v_call: TRBV11-1; d_call: NA; clone_size: NA; cdr3_aa: CASSLRQDYGYTF; cdr3_nt: TGTGCCAGCAGCTTACGGCAGGACTATGGCTACACCTTC
j_call: TRBJ2-7; v_call: TRBV27; d_call: NA; clone_size: NA; cdr3_aa: CASSLGAGGFEQYF; cdr3_nt: TGTGCCAGCAGTCTTGGGGCAGGGGGGTTCGAGCAGTACTTC
j_call: TRBJ2-7; v_call: TRBV6-5; d_call: TRBD1; clone_size: once; cdr3_aa: CASSAGTASYEQYF; cdr3_nt: TGTGCCAGCAGTGCCGGGACAGCCTCCTACGAGCAGTACTTC
j_call: TRBJ1-3; v_call: TRBV10-2; d_call: TRBD1; clone_size: NA; cdr3_aa: CASGTGGLRDTIYF; cdr3_nt: TGCGCCAGCGGGACAGGGGGCCTACGGGACACCATATATTTT
j_call: TRBJ1-1; v_call: TRBV27; d_call: TRBD1; clone_size: NA; cdr3_aa: CASSPTGGRTEAFF; cdr3_nt: TGTGCCAGCAGTCCGACAGGGGGCAGAACTGAAGCTTTCTTT